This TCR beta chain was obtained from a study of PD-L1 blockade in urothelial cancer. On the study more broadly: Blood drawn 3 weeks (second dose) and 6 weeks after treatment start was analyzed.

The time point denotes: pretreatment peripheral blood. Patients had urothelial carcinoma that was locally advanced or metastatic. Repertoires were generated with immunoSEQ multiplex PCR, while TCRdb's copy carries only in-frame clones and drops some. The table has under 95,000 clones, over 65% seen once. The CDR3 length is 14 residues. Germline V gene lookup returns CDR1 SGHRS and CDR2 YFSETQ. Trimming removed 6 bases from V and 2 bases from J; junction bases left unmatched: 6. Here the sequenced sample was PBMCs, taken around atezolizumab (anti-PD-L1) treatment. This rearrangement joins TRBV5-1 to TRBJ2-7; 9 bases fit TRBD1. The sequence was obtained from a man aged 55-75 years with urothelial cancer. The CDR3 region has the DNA TGCGCCAGCACCCCGGGACAGGGTACCTACGAGCAGTACTTC. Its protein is CASTPGQGTYEQYF.